This T cell receptor (beta chain) was recorded in a study of shared clonotypes between healthy human individuals. The CDR3 has 16 residues. V was trimmed by 5 bases and J by 0 bases, leaving 14 bases between them. The germline CDR1 and CDR2 sequences are SGHTA and FQGNSA. Repertoires were generated with immunoSEQ multiplex PCR, while TCRdb's copy carries only in-frame clones and drops some. The sample holds about half a million clones, 79% seen once. The V and J genes are TRBV7-2 and TRBJ2-4, with no clear D. This TCR came from a woman in her forties in good health. Some clones in this sample may be carry-over from other donors' samples. Sample: PBMCs. CDR3 sequence: CASSLSPALAKNIQYF. The CDR3 coding sequence is TGTGCCAGCAGCCTATCCCCGGCCCTAGCCAAAAACATTCAGTACTTC.